What follows are 14 T cell receptor beta chains derived from one specimen sequenced in a study of blood T cells in healthy people across ages. Using a J-beta primer mix together with a sample-barcoded 5' primer, a second PCR was run for roughly 6 to 11 cycles. TCRdb analysed the 5' RACE reads with MiXCR anew, one entry per CDR3 protein. The top ten clones hold 6.5% to 8.5% of a sample with some 1.5 million distinct CDR3 sequences, 28% of them seen once. The sample was blood. The receptors shown here come from a woman aged 25 to 39 in good health.

The rearrangement joins TRBV2 to TRBJ2-5, with 14 bases matching TRBD2. Trimming removed 6 bases from V and 3 bases from J; junction bases left unmatched: 12. There are 18 residues in the CDR3. Germline CDR1 and CDR2: SNHLY and FYNNEI. For the CDR3, the DNA is TGTGCCAGCAGGACTAGCGGGAGGGCCGATCTCACGGAAGAGACCCAGTACTTC. Translated: CASRTSGRADLTEETQYF.

This clonotype was seen ten or more times. This chain connects TRBV12-3 or TRBV12-4 to TRBJ2-1, with 10 bases fitting TRBD2. The CDR3 is made up of 14 amino acids. Trimming took 3 bases from V and 8 from J; bases not matched to a gene: 4. CDR3 amino acids: CASSFSGRGDEQFF. CDR3 DNA sequence: TGTGCCAGCAGTTTCAGCGGGAGGGGGGATGAGCAGTTCTTC.

The chain carries TRBV28 and TRBJ1-5; D remains unclear. The germline V and J ends were trimmed by 6 bases and 2 bases, with 17 bases remaining between them. The germline V gene has CDR1 MDHEN and CDR2 SYDVKM. The CDR3 has 16 amino acids. This CDR3 is CASSPLGTAGNQPQHF. DNA of the CDR3: TGTGCCAGCAGCCCCTTAGGCACTGCGGGCAATCAGCCCCAGCATTTT.

This clonotype showed up many times. Since a much larger clone is just one base distant, this may be a read error. The chain uses TRBV7-9 and TRBJ2-7, with 8 positions matching TRBD1. The J segment lost 7 bases and the V segment lost 2 bases, leaving 7 bases of the junction unmatched. The CDR3 runs 14 residues. Germline V gives CDR1 SEHNR, CDR2 FQNEAQ (reference sequence). The CDR3 sequence: CASSLTTGDNEQYF. CDR3 DNA: TGTGCCAGCAGCTTAACGACAGGGGACAATGAGCAGTACTTC.

This clonotype was recorded only once. The chain has TRBV19 and TRBJ1-1; 11 bases map to TRBD1. This CDR3 comprises 16 residues. Germline V lookup: CDR1 LNHDA, CDR2 SQIVND (reference sequence). V lost 5 bases, J lost 6 bases, and 11 bases stayed unmatched. The CDR3 coding sequence is TGTGCCAGTAGTGGCCCGGGACAGGGGGAGAGGGCTGAAGCTTTCTTT. Residues: CASSGPGQGERAEAFF.

This clonotype was recorded a few times. This chain uses TRBV30 with TRBJ1-2; D perhaps matches TRBD1 (5 bases). Per the germline V gene, CDR1 is GTSNPN and CDR2 is SVGIG (reference sequence). V was shortened by 7 bases and J by 5 bases, with 14 bases between the two germline ends. This CDR3 is built from 12 residues. In DNA form, the CDR3 reads TGTGCCTCGAACCAGGGAGGATATGGCTACACCTTC. It codes for CASNQGGYGYTF.

This clonotype has a handful of counts. The V call is TRBV6-5, the J call TRBJ2-1, with TRBD2 matching over 8 bases. V lost 2 bases and J lost 3; bases outside the gene matches: 3. The CDR3 runs to 15 residues. The germline V gene has CDR1 MNHEY and CDR2 SVGAGI. The CDR3 loop is CASSYRGTSYNEQFF. As DNA, the CDR3 is TGTGCCAGCAGTTACCGAGGGACTAGCTACAATGAGCAGTTCTTC.

This clonotype was detected only a few times. The chain is built from TRBV7-9 and TRBJ2-3, with D perhaps matching TRBD2 (5 bases). V was shortened by 0 bases and J by 5 bases, with 12 bases between the two germline ends. CDR3 length equals 15 residues. Per germline, CDR1 SEHNR and CDR2 FQNEAQ (reference sequence). The DNA for the CDR3 is TGTGCCAGCAGCTTAGCGAGATCCCGGGGAGATACGCAGTATTTT. Protein sequence: CASSLARSRGDTQYF.

This clonotype appeared many times. The chain is built from TRBV6-6 and TRBJ2-7, with TRBD1 as a possible D gene (6 bases). This CDR3 contains 14 residues. The germline V gene has CDR1 MNHNY and CDR2 SVGAGI (reference sequence). With 0 bases removed from V and 1 base from J, the gap between germline ends came to 7 bases. CDR3 residues: CASSYSDRSYEQYF. Written as DNA, the CDR3 is TGTGCCAGCAGTTACTCCGACAGGTCCTACGAGCAGTACTTC.

This clonotype has at least ten counts. The chain combines TRBV11-2 with TRBJ2-5; the D is unclear. Germline V lookup: CDR1 SGHAT, CDR2 FQNNGV. V was shortened by 5 bases and J by 4 bases, with 11 bases between the two germline ends. This CDR3 region has 13 residues. CDR3 region: CASSQPDTETQYF. CDR3 DNA: TGTGCCAGCAGCCAACCAGATACAGAGACCCAGTACTTC.

V usage is TRBV24-1 and J usage is TRBJ2-1; 8 positions match TRBD1. The V and J ends lost 5 bases and 9 bases, in that order; junction bases with no gene match: 8. CDR1 is KGHDR, CDR2 SFDVKD, per germline. This CDR3 region has 14 residues. CDR3 sequence (DNA): TGTGCCACCAGTGGACAGGGGAGATCGGCTGAGCAGTTCTTC. This encodes CATSGQGRSAEQFF.

This clonotype was counted a few times. J is TRBJ2-7 and V is TRBV5-1; perhaps TRBD2 as D (6 bases). Germline CDR1 is SGHRS and CDR2 is YFSETQ. The CDR3 consists of 15 residues. Trimming pared 0 bases from V and 3 bases from J, leaving 13 bases between. The CDR3 DNA sequence: TGCGCCAGCAGCTTGGGCGGGGATCCGATCTACGAGCAGTACTTC. Encoded protein: CASSLGGDPIYEQYF.

On this clonotype itself: This sequence may be a read error, since a much larger clone differs from it by one base. The chain employs TRBV5-1 and TRBJ2-5; 7 bases are a match to TRBD1. The better agreement between TRBJ2-7 and the DNA end casts doubt on the J call. The CDR3 extends over 13 amino acids. Germline loops: CDR1 SGHRS, CDR2 YFSETQ. In nucleotides, the CDR3 is TGCGCCAGCACCCCAGGGGGTACCTGCGAGCAGTACTTC. This gives the protein CASTPGGTCEQYF.

The table lists this clonotype with a few counts. The chain carries TRBV5-1 and TRBJ2-1, with 8 bases aligning to TRBD2. The CDR3 length is 13 residues. Germline lookup yields CDR1 SGHRS and CDR2 YFSETQ. Trimming removed 7 bases from V and 9 bases from J; junction bases left unmatched: 9. CDR3 sequence reads: CASGQRESIEQFF. As DNA, the CDR3 is TGCGCCAGCGGCCAGCGGGAGTCTATTGAGCAGTTCTTC.